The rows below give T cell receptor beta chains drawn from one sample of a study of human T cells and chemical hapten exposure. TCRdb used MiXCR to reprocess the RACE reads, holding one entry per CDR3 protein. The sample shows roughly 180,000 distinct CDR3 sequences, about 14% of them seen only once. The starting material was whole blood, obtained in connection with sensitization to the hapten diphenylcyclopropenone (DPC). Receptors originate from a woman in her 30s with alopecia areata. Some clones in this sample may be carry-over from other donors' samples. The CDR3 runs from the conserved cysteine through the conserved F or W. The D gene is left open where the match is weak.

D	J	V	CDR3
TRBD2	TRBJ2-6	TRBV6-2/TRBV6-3	CASSRSVAGLYSRRANVLTF
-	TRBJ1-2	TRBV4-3	CASSQELSGNYGYTF
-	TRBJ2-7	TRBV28	CASSLLGLIEQYF
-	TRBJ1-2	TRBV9	CASSARSGVYYGYTF
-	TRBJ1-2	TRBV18	CASSTGTNYGYTF
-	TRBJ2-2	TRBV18	CASSPRDGLTGELFF
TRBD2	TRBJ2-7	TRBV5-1	CASSLTGLANEQYF
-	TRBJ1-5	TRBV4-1	CASSQVEGQPQHF
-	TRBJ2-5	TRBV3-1	CATRTGNQETQYF
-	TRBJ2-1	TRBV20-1	CSARDWAAGYNEQFF
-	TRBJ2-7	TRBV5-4	CASSLGSLELVEQYF
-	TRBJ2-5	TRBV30	CAWSRGSQETQYF
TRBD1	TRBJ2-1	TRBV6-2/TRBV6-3	CASSYRGRSNEQFF
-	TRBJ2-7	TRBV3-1	CASSHKPGLAGHEQYF
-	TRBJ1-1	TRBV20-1	CSAHAGPMTFF
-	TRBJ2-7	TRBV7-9	CASSLQGSSYEQYF
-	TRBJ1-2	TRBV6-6	CASSQKNRALYGYTF
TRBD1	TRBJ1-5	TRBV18	CASSPISGGAGGNQPQHF
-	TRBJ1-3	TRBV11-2	CASSSHDRLPGNTIYF
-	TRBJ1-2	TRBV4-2	CASSQETGDGYTF
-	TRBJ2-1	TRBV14	CASSQDRDPLNEQFF
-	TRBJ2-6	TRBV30	CAWSVRVAPGANVLTF
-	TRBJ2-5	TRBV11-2	CASSYGPAGETQYF
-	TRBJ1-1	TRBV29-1	CSVALTGLAFF
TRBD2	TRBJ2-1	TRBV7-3	CASSADSGGEQFF
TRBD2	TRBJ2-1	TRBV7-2	CASSHRLAGAPGEQFF
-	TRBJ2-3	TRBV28	CASRGKHTQYF
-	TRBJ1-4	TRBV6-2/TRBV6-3	CASSYSTGPAELFF
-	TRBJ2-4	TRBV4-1	CASSQDITLAKNIQYF
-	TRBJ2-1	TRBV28	CASSLGGGKISEQFF
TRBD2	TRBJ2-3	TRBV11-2	CASSLERLARADTQYF
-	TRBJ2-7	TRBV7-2	CASSSGERRQQYF
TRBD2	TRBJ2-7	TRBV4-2	CASSQDGGRAREQYF
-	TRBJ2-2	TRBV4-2	CASSQDRPGELFF
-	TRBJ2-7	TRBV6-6	CASSSSAHEQYF
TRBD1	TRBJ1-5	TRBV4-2	CASSQDFTGGHQPQHF
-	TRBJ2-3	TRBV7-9	CASSLVTGRPDTQYF
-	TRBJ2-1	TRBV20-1	CSARDEAFEQFF
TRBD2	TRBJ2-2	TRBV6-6	CASSYSPGLAGGRTGELFF
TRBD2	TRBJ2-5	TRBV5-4	CASSLPGTSGDQETQYF
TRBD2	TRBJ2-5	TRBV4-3	CASLAGGQETQYF
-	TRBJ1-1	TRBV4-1	CASSQEMGLNTEAFF
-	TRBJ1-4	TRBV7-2	CASSFRDGNEKLFF
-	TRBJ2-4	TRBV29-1	CSVGSLAKNIQYF
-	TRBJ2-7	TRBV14	CASSQVRFGQVDF
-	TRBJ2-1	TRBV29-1	CSVVGLQKVYNEQFF
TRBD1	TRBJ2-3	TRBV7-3	CASSAQGGLSTDTQYF
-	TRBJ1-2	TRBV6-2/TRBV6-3	CASSYSTPYGYTF
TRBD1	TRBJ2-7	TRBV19	CASSIDRQGAYEQYF
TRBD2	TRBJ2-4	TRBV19	CASGGVRGDAKNIQYF